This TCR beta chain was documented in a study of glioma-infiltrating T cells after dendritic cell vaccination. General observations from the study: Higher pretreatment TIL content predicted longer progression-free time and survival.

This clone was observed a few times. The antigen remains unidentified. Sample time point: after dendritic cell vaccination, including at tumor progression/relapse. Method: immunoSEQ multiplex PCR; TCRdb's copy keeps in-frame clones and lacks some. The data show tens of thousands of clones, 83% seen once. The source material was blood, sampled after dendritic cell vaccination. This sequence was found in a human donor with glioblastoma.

Here the CDR3 DNA reads TGTGCCAGCAGTGAGGGACTAGCGGGGGGGCCCAATGAGCAGTTCTTC. Encoded protein: CASSEGLAGGPNEQFF. The J gene is TRBJ2-1, the V gene TRBV6-4, with TRBD2 matching 16 bases. Per the germline V gene, CDR1 is MRHNA and CDR2 is SNTAGT. The CDR3 contains 16 residues. V shed 3 bases and J 6 bases; nucleotides not matched to a gene: 2.